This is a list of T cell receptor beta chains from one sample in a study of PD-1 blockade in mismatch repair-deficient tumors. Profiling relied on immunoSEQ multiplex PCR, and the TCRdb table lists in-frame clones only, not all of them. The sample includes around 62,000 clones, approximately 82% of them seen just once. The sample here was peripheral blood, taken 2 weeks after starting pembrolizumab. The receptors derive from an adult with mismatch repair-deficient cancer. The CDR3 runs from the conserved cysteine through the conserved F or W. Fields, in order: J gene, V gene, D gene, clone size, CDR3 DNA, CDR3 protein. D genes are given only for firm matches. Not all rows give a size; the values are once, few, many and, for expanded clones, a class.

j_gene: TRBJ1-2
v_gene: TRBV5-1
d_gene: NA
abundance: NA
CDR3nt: TGCGCCAGCTCCAGCGATCAGGGGAGCTATGGCTACACCTTC
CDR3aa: CASSSDQGSYGYTF

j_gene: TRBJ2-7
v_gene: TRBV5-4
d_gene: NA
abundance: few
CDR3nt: TGTGCCAGCAGCGCCGACGGATACGAGCAGTACTTC
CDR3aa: CASSADGYEQYF

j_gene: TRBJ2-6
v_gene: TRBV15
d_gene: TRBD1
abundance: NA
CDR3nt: TGTGCCACCAGCGGGGACAGCAAGACCAACGTCCTGACTTTC
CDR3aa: CATSGDSKTNVLTF

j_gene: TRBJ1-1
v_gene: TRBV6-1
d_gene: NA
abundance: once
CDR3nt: TGTGCCAGCAGTGTGGTCGATACAAGCGCTGAAGCTTTCTTT
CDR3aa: CASSVVDTSAEAFF

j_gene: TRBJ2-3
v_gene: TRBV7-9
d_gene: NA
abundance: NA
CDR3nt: TGTGCCAGCAGCTTACCGACAGGCTACACAGATACGCAGTATTTT
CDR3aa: CASSLPTGYTDTQYF

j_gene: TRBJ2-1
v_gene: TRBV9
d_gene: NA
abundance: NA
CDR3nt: TGTGCCAGCAGCATCCCCCAGTCTGGCGGCTCCTACAATGAGCAGTTCTTC
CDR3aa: CASSIPQSGGSYNEQFF

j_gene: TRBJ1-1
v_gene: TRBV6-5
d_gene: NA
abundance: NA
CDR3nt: TGTGCCAGCAGTTTCTCAAACCCTAACACGGAGGCTTTCTTT
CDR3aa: CASSFSNPNTEAFF

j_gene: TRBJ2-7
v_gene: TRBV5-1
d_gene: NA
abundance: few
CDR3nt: TGCGCCAGCAGCTTCGCGGGACAGTCCTACGAGCAGTACTTC
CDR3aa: CASSFAGQSYEQYF

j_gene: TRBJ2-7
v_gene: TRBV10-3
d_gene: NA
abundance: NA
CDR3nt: TGTGCCATCAGGGATCTGGGGGGCTACGAGCAGTACTTC
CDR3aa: CAIRDLGGYEQYF

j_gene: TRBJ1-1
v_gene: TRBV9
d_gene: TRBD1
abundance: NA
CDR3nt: TGTGCCAGCAGCGAGGTTACAGGGGGCTTATCTGAAGCTTTCTTT
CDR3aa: CASSEVTGGLSEAFF

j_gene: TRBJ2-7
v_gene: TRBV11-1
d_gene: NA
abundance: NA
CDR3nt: TGTGCCAGCAGCTTGGACAACTCCTACGAGCAGTACTTC
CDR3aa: CASSLDNSYEQYF

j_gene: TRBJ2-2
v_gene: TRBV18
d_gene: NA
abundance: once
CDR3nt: TGTGCCAGCTCACCACCGGTTGATCCTAACACCGGGGAGCTGTTTTTT
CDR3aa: CASSPPVDPNTGELFF

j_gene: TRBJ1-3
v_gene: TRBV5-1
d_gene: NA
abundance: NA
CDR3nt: TGCGCCAGCAGCGTGGCGGGTGGAAACACCATATATTTT
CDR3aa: CASSVAGGNTIYF

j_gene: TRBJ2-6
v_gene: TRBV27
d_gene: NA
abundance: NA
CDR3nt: TGTGCCAGCAGTCCCAGCGTCTCTGGGGCCAACGTCCTGACTTTC
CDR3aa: CASSPSVSGANVLTF

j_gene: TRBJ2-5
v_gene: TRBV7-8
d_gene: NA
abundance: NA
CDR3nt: TGTGCCAGCAGCGGGCTAGCGCAGGAGACCCAGTACTTC
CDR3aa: CASSGLAQETQYF

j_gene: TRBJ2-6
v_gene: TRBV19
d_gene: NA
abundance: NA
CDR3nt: TGTGCCAGTAGTGTAACAGGATCTGGGGCCAACGTCCTGACTTTC
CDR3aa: CASSVTGSGANVLTF

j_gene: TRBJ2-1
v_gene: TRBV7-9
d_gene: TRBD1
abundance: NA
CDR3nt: TGTGCCAGCAGCCCGACAGGGGATGAGCAGTTCTTC
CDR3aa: CASSPTGDEQFF

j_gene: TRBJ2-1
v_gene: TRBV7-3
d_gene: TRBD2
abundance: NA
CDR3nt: TGTGCCAGCAGCTTGGGACTAGCGCTCGATGAGCAGTTCTTC
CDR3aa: CASSLGLALDEQFF

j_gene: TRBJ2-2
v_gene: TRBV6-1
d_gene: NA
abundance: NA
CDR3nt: TGTGCCAGCAGTGCTGTCACGAACACCGGGGAGCTGTTTTTT
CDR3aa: CASSAVTNTGELFF

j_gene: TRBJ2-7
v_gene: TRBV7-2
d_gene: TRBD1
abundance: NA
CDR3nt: TGTGCCAGCAGCTTAGGAGGGACAGCTCCTACGGGGGAGCAGTACTTC
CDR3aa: CASSLGGTAPTGEQYF

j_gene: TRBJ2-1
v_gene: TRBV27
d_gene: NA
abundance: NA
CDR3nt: TGTGCCAGCAGTTTATCGGGACGGTCCTACAATGAGCAGTTCTTC
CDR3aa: CASSLSGRSYNEQFF

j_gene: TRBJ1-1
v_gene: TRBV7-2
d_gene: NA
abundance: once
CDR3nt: TGTGCCAGCAGCTCGACCCTTTCGAACACTGAAGCTTTCTTT
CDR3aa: CASSSTLSNTEAFF

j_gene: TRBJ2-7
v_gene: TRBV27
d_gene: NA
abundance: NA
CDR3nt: TGTGCCAGCAGTTTATCGGACAACTCCTACGAGCAGTACTTC
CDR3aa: CASSLSDNSYEQYF

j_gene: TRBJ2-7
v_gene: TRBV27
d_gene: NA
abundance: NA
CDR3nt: TGTGCCTCGCACCAGGGTAAGGGCCGCGAGCAGTACTTC
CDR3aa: CASHQGKGREQYF

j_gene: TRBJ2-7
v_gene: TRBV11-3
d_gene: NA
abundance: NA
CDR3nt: TGTGCCAGCAGCCCCTACCCCGACAGGCCCTACGAGCAGTACTTC
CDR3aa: CASSPYPDRPYEQYF

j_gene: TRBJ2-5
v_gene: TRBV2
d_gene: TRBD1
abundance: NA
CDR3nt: TGTGCCAGCAGTAGACAGGGATTGGAGACCCAGTACTTC
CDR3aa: CASSRQGLETQYF

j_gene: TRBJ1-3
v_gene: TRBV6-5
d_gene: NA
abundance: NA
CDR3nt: TGTGCCAGCAGTTACGGAGCCGGTTTGGTGGGAAACACCATATATTTT
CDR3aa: CASSYGAGLVGNTIYF

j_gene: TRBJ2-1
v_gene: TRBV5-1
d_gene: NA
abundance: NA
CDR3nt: TGCGCCAGCAATCTGGGGGACATTAATGAGCAGTTCTTC
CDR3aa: CASNLGDINEQFF

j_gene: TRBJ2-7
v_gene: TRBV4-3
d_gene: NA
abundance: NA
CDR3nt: TGCGCCAGCAGCCACATCCACGAGCAGTACTTC
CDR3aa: CASSHIHEQYF

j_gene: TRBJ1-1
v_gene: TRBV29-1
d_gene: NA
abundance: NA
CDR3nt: TGCAGCGTTGTTGACAGAGTGAACACTGAAGCTTTCTTT
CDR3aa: CSVVDRVNTEAFF

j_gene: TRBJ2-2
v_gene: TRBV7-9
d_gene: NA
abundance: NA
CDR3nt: TGTGCCAGCAGCTCCGGGGGGAACACCGGGGAGCTGTTTTTT
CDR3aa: CASSSGGNTGELFF

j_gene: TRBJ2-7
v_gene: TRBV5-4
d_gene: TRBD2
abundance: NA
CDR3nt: TGTGCCAGCAGCACCGGCGCTAGCGGGAGATCCTACGAGCAGTACTTC
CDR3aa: CASSTGASGRSYEQYF

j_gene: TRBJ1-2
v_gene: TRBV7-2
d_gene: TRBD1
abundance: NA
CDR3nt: TGTGCCAGCAGCTTAGGGGGACAGGGAAGGGCCTATGGCTACACCTTC
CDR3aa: CASSLGGQGRAYGYTF

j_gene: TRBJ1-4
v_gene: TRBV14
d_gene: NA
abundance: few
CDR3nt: TGTGCCAGCAGCCGACTAGGGGACAAAGAAAAACTGTTTTTT
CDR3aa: CASSRLGDKEKLFF

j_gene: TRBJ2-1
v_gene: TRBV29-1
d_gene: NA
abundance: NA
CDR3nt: TGCAGCGTTGAAGGGGGTCTGGGGAATTTTGGGAACAATGAGCAGTTCTTC
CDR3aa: CSVEGGLGNFGNNEQFF

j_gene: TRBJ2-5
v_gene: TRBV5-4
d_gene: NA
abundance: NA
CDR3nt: TGTGCCAGCAGCTCCACAGGGTCCCGAGAGACCCAGTACTTC
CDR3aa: CASSSTGSRETQYF

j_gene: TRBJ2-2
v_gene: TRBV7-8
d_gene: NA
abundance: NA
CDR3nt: TGTGCCAGCAGCTTAGCTTTGCAGAACACCGGGGAGCTGTTTTTT
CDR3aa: CASSLALQNTGELFF

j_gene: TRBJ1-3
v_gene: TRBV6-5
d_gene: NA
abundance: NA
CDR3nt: TGTGCCAGCAGTTACAAGGGGAGCTCTGGAAACACCATATATTTT
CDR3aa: CASSYKGSSGNTIYF

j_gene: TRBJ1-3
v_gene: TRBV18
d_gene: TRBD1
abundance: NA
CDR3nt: TGTGCCAGCTCAAGGACAGGGGAAAACACCATATATTTT
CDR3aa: CASSRTGENTIYF

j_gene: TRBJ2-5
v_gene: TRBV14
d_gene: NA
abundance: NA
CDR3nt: TGTGCCAGCAGCCAAGATGACTCGGGGGGCGCGAAGACCCAGTACTTC
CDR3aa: CASSQDDSGGAKTQYF

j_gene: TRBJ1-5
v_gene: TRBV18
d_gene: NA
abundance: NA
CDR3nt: TGTGCCAGCTCACCAGGGTATCAGCCCCAGCATTTT
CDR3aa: CASSPGYQPQHF

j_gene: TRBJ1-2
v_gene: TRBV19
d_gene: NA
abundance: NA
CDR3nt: TGTGCCAGTAGTGACCCCAGTCGGACAGCCTATGGCTACACCTTC
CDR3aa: CASSDPSRTAYGYTF

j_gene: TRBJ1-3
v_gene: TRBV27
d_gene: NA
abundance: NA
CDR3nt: TGTGCCAGCAGTTTATCTACCGGAAACACCATATATTTT
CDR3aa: CASSLSTGNTIYF

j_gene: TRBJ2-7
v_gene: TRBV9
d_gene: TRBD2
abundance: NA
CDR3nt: TGTGCCAGCAGCGTTAGCGGGAGCGTATCCTACGAGCAGTACTTC
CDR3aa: CASSVSGSVSYEQYF

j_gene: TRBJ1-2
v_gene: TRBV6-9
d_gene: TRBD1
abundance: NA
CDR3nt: TGTGCCAGCAGTCCTCAGGGGGATTATGGCTACACCTTC
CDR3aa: CASSPQGDYGYTF

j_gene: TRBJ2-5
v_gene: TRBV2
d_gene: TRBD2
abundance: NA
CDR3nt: TGTGCCAGCAGTCCGACTAGCGGAAACCAAGAGACCCAGTACTTC
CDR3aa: CASSPTSGNQETQYF

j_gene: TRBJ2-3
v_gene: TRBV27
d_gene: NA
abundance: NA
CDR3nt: TGTGCCAGCAGTTTGGCCCTCACAGATACGCAGTATTTT
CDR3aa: CASSLALTDTQYF